Listed below are T cell receptor beta chains from one sample, sequenced in a study of T cells expressing NK-cell markers. TCRdb reprocessed the 5' RACE reads, keeping one entry per CDR3 protein, no DNA. This sample contains about 160,000 distinct CDR3 sequences. Material: blood T cells: a sorted CD56 or NKG2C T cell subset, CD4+ or CD8+ T cells, or bulk PBMC T cells (not recorded which). These receptors were obtained from a man aged 18 to 70 in good health. CDR3s include the opening cysteine and the closing phenylalanine or tryptophan. Each record gives: clone size, J gene, V gene, CDR3 protein. Some rows mark clone size as missing; the rest say once, few, many or name a class of expanded clone.

>-|TRBJ2-1|TRBV20-1
CSARDRRAGTYNEQFF
>-|TRBJ2-3|TRBV5-1
CASSTGQGSTDTQYF
>-|TRBJ1-2|TRBV9
CASSPGQGYGYTF
>-|TRBJ2-7|TRBV3-1
CASSQVGAGGLSYEQYF
>-|TRBJ1-6|TRBV4-2
CASSQEQGAGNSPLHF
>-|TRBJ2-7|TRBV29-1
CSVSGVDPGEQYF
>-|TRBJ2-5|TRBV7-9
CASSSALAGGKETQYF
>-|TRBJ1-4|TRBV20-1
CSARAPGTGPEKLFF
>-|TRBJ1-1|TRBV5-5
CASLESGSTEAFF
>-|TRBJ2-4|TRBV5-1
CASILRLAKNIQYF
>-|TRBJ1-2|TRBV11-2
CASSSRDPRDYREGYGYTF
>-|TRBJ2-7|TRBV11-2
CASSLRVRASYEQYF
>medium-sized|TRBJ2-7|TRBV5-1
CASSLSLSSYEQYF
>-|TRBJ2-7|TRBV10-3
CAISSPWTVTYEQYF
>-|TRBJ2-1|TRBV11-3
CASSSGSSYNEQFF
>-|TRBJ2-5|TRBV6-2/TRBV6-3
CASRPSWASGVLFGETQYF